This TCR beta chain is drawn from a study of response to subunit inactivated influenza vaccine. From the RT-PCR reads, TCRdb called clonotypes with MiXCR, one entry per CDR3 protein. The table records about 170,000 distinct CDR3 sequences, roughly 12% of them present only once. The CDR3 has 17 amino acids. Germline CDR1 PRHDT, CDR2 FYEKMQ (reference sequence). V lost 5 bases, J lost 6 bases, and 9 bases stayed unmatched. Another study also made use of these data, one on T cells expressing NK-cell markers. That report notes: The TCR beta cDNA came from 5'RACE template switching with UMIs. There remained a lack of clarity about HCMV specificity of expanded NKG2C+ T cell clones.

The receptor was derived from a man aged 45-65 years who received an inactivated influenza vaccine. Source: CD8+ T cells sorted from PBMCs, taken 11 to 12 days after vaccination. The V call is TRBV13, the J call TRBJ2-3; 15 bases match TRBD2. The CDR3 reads CASSGGTSGRLVDTQYF. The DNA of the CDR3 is TGTGCCAGCAGCGGCGGGACTAGCGGGAGGCTGGTGGATACGCAGTATTTT.